Following are 17 T cell receptor beta chains from one sample sequenced in a study of blood T cell repertoires in COVID-19. Generated by immunoSEQ multiplex PCR, the TCRdb table keeps only in-frame clones and is missing some. The sample includes about 150,000 clones, around 83% of them seen just once. Specimen: peripheral blood. The receptor source for this set is a woman aged 80 or older with acute or convalescent COVID-19.

V and J are TRBV20-1 and TRBJ1-2; 7 bases align to TRBD1. The ends lost 3 bases at V and 5 bases at J; junction bases unmatched: 6. Germline V gene data show CDR1 as DFQATT and CDR2 as SNEGSKA (reference sequence). The CDR3 is made up of 13 amino acids. CDR3 protein: CSASMTGSYGYTF. The CDR3 DNA sequence: TGCAGTGCTAGTATGACAGGGAGTTATGGCTACACCTTC.

Here the CDR3 reads CATSDRTGATFF. CDR3 coding DNA: TGTGCCACCAGTGATCGGACAGGGGCGACTTTCTTT. V is TRBV24-1 and J is TRBJ1-1, with 9 bases aligning to TRBD1. The V gene end was trimmed by 3 bases and the J gene end by 12 bases; junction bases not matched to a gene: 4. This CDR3 contains 12 residues. Germline V lookup: CDR1 KGHDR, CDR2 SFDVKD.

The rearrangement joins TRBV7-8 to TRBJ2-7; TRBD1 might be the D (6 bases). The CDR3 runs 14 residues. Trimming took 2 bases from V and 2 from J, leaving 10 bases between them. Germline V lookup: CDR1 SGHVS, CDR2 FQNEAQ. The CDR3 is CASSLRQDPYEQYF. As DNA, the CDR3 is TGTGCCAGCAGCTTAAGACAGGACCCCTACGAGCAGTACTTC.

This chain links TRBV5-1 with TRBJ2-7, with D maybe TRBD1 (6 bases). The CDR3 has 13 amino acids. Germline-derived CDR1 and CDR2 are SGHRS and YFSETQ. The ends were cut back, 6 bases at V and 9 bases at J, with 19 bases in the middle. The CDR3 DNA reads TGCGCCAGCACCCAAGACAGGTCCTTGGGGCAGTACTTC. Amino acid sequence: CASTQDRSLGQYF.

This clone was seen more than once but under ten times. The chain carries TRBV5-5 and TRBJ2-2; the D gene is possibly TRBD1 (6 bases). The CDR3 covers 15 residues. CDR1 and CDR2 from the germline V gene are SGHKS and YYEKEE (reference sequence). Trimming shortened V by 5 bases and J by 5 bases, and 16 bases separated the two germline ends. The CDR3 DNA reads TGTGCCAGCAGTCCTCGGACAGAAAGGACCGGGGAGCTGTTTTTT. Translation gives CASSPRTERTGELFF.

V is TRBV11-2 and J is TRBJ2-2; 8 bases fit TRBD1. Trimming cost V 3 bases and J 4 bases; bases outside gene matches: 4. Germline lookup yields CDR1 SGHAT and CDR2 FQNNGV. The CDR3 runs 15 residues. The CDR3 is CASSFGQGPTGELFF. The DNA of the CDR3 is TGTGCCAGCAGCTTTGGACAGGGCCCCACCGGGGAGCTGTTTTTT.

J is TRBJ2-2 and V is TRBV5-5, with 11 positions matching TRBD2. With V trimmed by 3 bases and J by 0 bases, 1 base remained unmatched. This CDR3 comprises 16 residues. Germline V gene lookup returns CDR1 SGHKS and CDR2 YYEKEE (reference sequence). The CDR3 here is CASSWGLAANTGELFF. The CDR3 nucleotides read TGTGCCAGCAGCTGGGGACTAGCGGCGAACACCGGGGAGCTGTTTTTT.

The chain links TRBV19 to TRBJ1-6; 7 bases fit TRBD1. The germline CDR1 and CDR2 sequences are LNHDA and SQIVND (reference sequence). The CDR3 length is 17 residues. V lost 2 bases and J lost 4; bases outside the gene matches: 8. CDR3 in DNA: TGTGCCAGTAGTATAACTGGGACAGTCGGGTATAATTCACCCCTCCACTTT. The encoded protein is CASSITGTVGYNSPLHF.

Only a few counts were recorded for this clone. The chain has TRBV29-1 and TRBJ1-2, with TRBD1 matching over 7 bases. V was pared by 5 bases and J by 0 bases, with 6 bases of the junction left unmatched. This CDR3 is built from 14 residues. Germline V lookup: CDR1 SQVTM, CDR2 ANQGSEA. The CDR3 DNA reads as TGCAGCGTTACCGGACAGGCCGCTAACTATGGCTACACCTTC. Amino acid sequence: CSVTGQAANYGYTF. Looking up the rest from reference TRBV29-1 and TRBJ1-2 gives the full variable domain: SAVISQKPSRDICQRGTSLTIQCQVDSQVTMMFWYRQQPGQSLTLIATANQGSEATYESGFVIDKFPISRPNLTFSTLTVSNMSPEDSSIYLCSVTGQAANYGYTFGSGTRLTVV.

This sequence joins TRBV5-6 and TRBJ1-2; tentative D call: TRBD1 (6 bases). Germline-derived CDR1 and CDR2 are SGHDT and YYEEEE. CDR3 size: 14 residues. The ends were cut back, 0 bases at V and 8 bases at J, with 14 bases in the middle. Written as DNA, the CDR3 is TGTGCCAGCAGCTTGGGGTTGGGGGCCGGGGGCTACACCTTC. It is translated as CASSLGLGAGGYTF.

The rearrangement joins TRBV5-1 to TRBJ1-1; 7 bases are a match to TRBD1. The junction had 19 bases not matched to a gene; V was cut back by 5 bases and J by 6 bases. This CDR3 is 17 amino acids long. Germline CDR1 reads SGHRS; CDR2 reads YFSETQ. DNA for the CDR3: TGCGCCAGCAGTTCCCGGGACAGCCGAATGGGTGAGTCTGAAGCTTTCTTT. Translation gives CASSSRDSRMGESEAFF.

The DNA of the CDR3 is TGTGCCAGCAGCCTACCTGTCGACACCGGGGAGCTGTTTTTT. Protein product: CASSLPVDTGELFF. The chain links TRBV6-5 to TRBJ2-2, with no clear D. This CDR3 has 14 residues. The V end lost 6 bases, the J end lost 3 bases, and 11 bases lay between the germline ends. The V gene's germline CDR1 is MNHEY and CDR2 SVGAGI.

V gene TRBV6-6 combines with J gene TRBJ2-1; 10 bases align to TRBD2. The V gene's germline CDR1 is MNHNY and CDR2 SVGAGI (reference sequence). After removal of 5 bases from V and 9 bases from J, the junction contained 13 bases not matched to a gene. The CDR3 totals 16 residues. The CDR3 sequence: CASSPYELAGLTEQFF. The CDR3 region has the DNA TGTGCCAGCAGTCCCTATGAACTAGCGGGGCTCACTGAGCAGTTCTTC.

The rearrangement uses TRBV19 and TRBJ2-5, with D tentatively TRBD1 (6 bases). CDR1 is LNHDA, CDR2 SQIVND, per germline (reference sequence). Trimming stripped 3 bases from V and 1 base from J, with 18 bases between. The CDR3 has 17 residues. This CDR3 is CASSMQGYKWIQETQYF. CDR3 bases: TGTGCCAGTAGTATGCAGGGGTATAAGTGGATCCAAGAGACCCAGTACTTC. Full variable domain (outside the CDR3, taken from reference TRBV19 and TRBJ2-5): DGGITQSPKYLFRKEGQNVTLSCEQNLNHDAMYWYRQDPGQGLRLIYYSQIVNDFQKGDIAEGYSVSREKKESFPLTVTSAQKNPTAFYLCASSMQGYKWIQETQYFGPGTRLLVL.

This clone was picked up a small number of times. The rearrangement joins TRBV5-6 to TRBJ2-1, with 12 nucleotides matching TRBD2. Germline V CDR1 and CDR2: SGHDT, YYEEEE. The CDR3 is made up of 16 amino acids. Losses at the gene ends were 3 bases for V and 0 bases for J; bases not matched to a gene: 1. The CDR3 DNA reads as TGTGCCAGCAGCTGGACTAGCGGGGTCTCCTACAATGAGCAGTTCTTC. It is translated as CASSWTSGVSYNEQFF.

The genes are TRBV18 and TRBJ2-3, with D maybe TRBD1 (6 bases). This CDR3 spans 15 amino acids. Trimming removed 3 bases at V and 0 bases at J, with 10 bases between. Germline CDR1 is KGHSH and CDR2 is LQKENI. CDR3 sequence reads: CASSPSTGSTDTQYF. The CDR3 DNA reads as TGTGCCAGCTCACCTTCAACAGGGAGCACAGATACGCAGTATTTT.

V usage is TRBV9 and J usage is TRBJ2-3; 7 bases align to TRBD2. After removal of 0 bases from V and 1 base from J, the junction contained 5 bases not matched to a gene. Germline V CDR1 and CDR2: SGDLS, YYNGEE. There are 16 residues in the CDR3. CDR3: CASSVGLSGGTDTQYF. Written as DNA, the CDR3 is TGTGCCAGCAGCGTAGGATTAAGCGGGGGCACAGATACGCAGTATTTT.